This T cell receptor (beta chain) was documented in a study of CD8 T cells in Susac syndrome. The CDR3 runs to 16 residues. The germline V gene encodes CDR1 SGHTA and CDR2 FQGTGA. V gave up 5 bases and J gave up 5 bases; unmatched junction bases: 12. The RNA input was about 0.45 to 1 ug, and it was reverse transcribed with random hexamers. A multiplex approach, immunoSEQ multiplex PCR, amplified TCR beta CDR3 across 54 Vbeta and 13 Jbeta. Each CDR3 protein is one row after TCRdb ran MiXCR on the immunoSEQ multiplex PCR reads. The profile covers 190,000 or so distinct CDR3 sequences, with roughly 94% appearing a single time and about 0.08% taken by the ten largest. Sequencing targeted TCR beta in T cells from blood (CD8+ and CD4+). CD8+ and CD4+ T cells were negatively isolated; TEMRA cells were FACS-enriched.

This receptor was taken from a human donor with multiple sclerosis. J is TRBJ1-2 and V is TRBV7-3, with 9 bases identical to TRBD1. Sequenced material: CD4+ T cells from PBMCs. CDR3 nucleotide sequence: TGTGCCAGCAGCGAGAAAGCCGGGACAGGGAGATATGGCTACACCTTC. Amino acid sequence: CASSEKAGTGRYGYTF.